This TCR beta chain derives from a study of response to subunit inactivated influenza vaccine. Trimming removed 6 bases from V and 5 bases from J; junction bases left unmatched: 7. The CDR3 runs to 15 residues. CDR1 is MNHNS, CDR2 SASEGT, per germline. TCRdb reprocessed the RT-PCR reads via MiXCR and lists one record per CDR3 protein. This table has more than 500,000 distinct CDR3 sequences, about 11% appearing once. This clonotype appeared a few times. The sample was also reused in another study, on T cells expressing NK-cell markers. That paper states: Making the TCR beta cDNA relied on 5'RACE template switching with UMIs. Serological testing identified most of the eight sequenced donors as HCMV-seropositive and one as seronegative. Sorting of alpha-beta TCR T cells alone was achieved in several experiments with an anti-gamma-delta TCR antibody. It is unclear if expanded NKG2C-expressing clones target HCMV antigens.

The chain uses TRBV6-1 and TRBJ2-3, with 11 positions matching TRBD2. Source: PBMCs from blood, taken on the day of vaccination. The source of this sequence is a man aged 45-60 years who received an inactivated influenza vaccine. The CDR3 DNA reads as TGTGCCAGCAGATCTAGCGGGAGGAGGTTAGATACGCAGTATTTT. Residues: CASRSSGRRLDTQYF.